Below, 4 T cell receptor beta chains from the same sample are listed, as sequenced in a study of glioma-infiltrating T cells. The iRepertoire nested amplicon-rescue multiplex PCR amplified TCR alpha and beta CDR3s from RNA. MiXCR, run by TCRdb on the multiplex PCR reads, gives a single entry per CDR3 protein. The table records fewer than 250,000 distinct CDR3 sequences, 32% of them present only once. Material for sequencing was glioma tissue, nonneoplastic brain tissue, or PBMCs (not recorded which). The receptors here all came from a human donor with low-grade glioma or glioblastoma, undergoing nonglioma brain surgery, or in good health (not recorded which).

For this clonotype: The junction does not match germline at one end; this may be a read error. The chain uses TRBV15 and TRBJ1-5; D gene ambiguous. The CDR3 sequence is 15 residues long. Germline V gene lookup returns CDR1 LNHNV and CDR2 YYDKDF (reference sequence). For the CDR3, the DNA is TGTGCCACCAGACCCGGCCTTGTGCGCAATAAGCCCCAGCATTTT. Protein product: CATRPGLVRNKPQHF.

This clonotype was observed many times. V gene TRBV20-1 combines with J gene TRBJ1-4, with 7 positions matching TRBD1. The CDR3 has 14 residues. The J segment lost 6 bases and the V segment lost 3 bases, leaving 7 bases of the junction unmatched. Germline-derived CDR1 and CDR2 are DFQATT and SNEGSKA (reference sequence). The CDR3: CSASHRGEDEKLFF. The CDR3 region has the DNA TGCAGTGCTAGCCACAGGGGTGAAGATGAAAAACTGTTTTTT.

This clonotype was seen more than once but under ten times. CDR3 nucleotide sequence: TGTGCCAGCAGCCAGACCGTTAGGGGAAACGAGCAGTACTTC. Translating gives CASSQTVRGNEQYF. The chain employs TRBV5-5 and TRBJ2-7; tentative D call: TRBD1 (5 bases). CDR3 length: 14 amino acids. Germline-derived CDR1 and CDR2 are SGHKS and YYEKEE (reference sequence). V was shortened by 4 bases and J by 5 bases, with 16 bases between the two germline ends. The full variable domain, its missing parts supplied by reference TRBV5-5 and TRBJ2-7, is DAGVTQSPTHLIKTRGQQVTLRCSPISGHKSVSWYQQVLGQGPQFIFQYYEKEERGRGNFPDRFSARQFPNYSSELNVNALLLGDSALYLCASSQTVRGNEQYFGPGTRLTVT.

This clonotype showed up many times. The chain recombines TRBV24-1 with TRBJ2-3; perhaps TRBD1 as D (5 bases). The CDR3 covers 13 residues. The ends were cut back, 3 bases at V and 4 bases at J, with 7 bases in the middle. Germline V gene lookup returns CDR1 KGHDR and CDR2 SFDVKD. This CDR3 reads CATSDGAPDTQYF. DNA of the CDR3: TGTGCCACCAGTGATGGGGCCCCAGATACGCAGTATTTT.